The 20 T cell receptor beta chains below were found in one sample sequenced in a study of T cells in localized non-small cell lung cancer. Profiling relied on immunoSEQ multiplex PCR, and the TCRdb table lists in-frame clones only, not all of them. The profile shows roughly 35,000 clones, approximately 92% of them singletons. This specimen was peripheral blood, taken before any cancer treatment. The receptors come from a female donor at least 60 years old with stage I lung adenocarcinoma.

The CDR3 DNA reads as TGTGCCAGCAAGTCGACAGGGGAGACTGCAGCAGATAACACTGAAGCTTTCTTT. This translates into CASKSTGETAADNTEAFF. The gene calls are TRBV21-1 and TRBJ1-1; TRBD1 is the table's D call, not checked against the DNA. TRBV21-1 is a recognized pseudogene. The CDR3 totals 18 residues.

The gene calls are TRBV6-1 and TRBJ1-6; D ambiguous. Germline lookup yields CDR1 MNHNS and CDR2 SASEGT. V was pared by 0 bases and J by 2 bases, with 14 bases between. The CDR3 covers 18 residues. The CDR3 bases are TGTGCCAGCAGTGAAGCGAAAGGTTTTGGGGCCTATAATTCACCCCTCCACTTT. Its translation is CASSEAKGFGAYNSPLHF.

The chain combines TRBV5-1 with TRBJ1-1; 9 bases map to TRBD1. The CDR3 runs to 19 residues. With V trimmed by 0 bases and J by 4 bases, 16 bases remained unmatched. Germline CDR1 and CDR2: SGHRS and YFSETQ. CDR3 sequence: CASSLATGGVRRDVTEAFF. The CDR3 DNA reads TGCGCCAGCAGCTTGGCAACAGGGGGCGTACGTCGGGATGTCACTGAAGCTTTCTTT.

The V gene is TRBV28, the J gene TRBJ1-4, with D tentatively TRBD1 (5 bases). Trimming shortened V by 6 bases and J by 8 bases, and 16 bases separated the two germline ends. From germline, CDR1 is MDHEN and CDR2 SYDVKM. The CDR3 has 14 residues. The CDR3: CASRSPGGGEKLFF. CDR3 nucleotides: TGTGCCAGCAGGTCACCGGGCGGGGGGGAAAAACTGTTTTTT.

Of note for this clone: Other nucleotide sequences in the sample specify the same CDR3. This chain links TRBV29-1 with TRBJ1-3; D remains ambiguous. V was cut by 4 bases and J by 7 bases, with 14 bases left in between. The CDR3 sequence is 13 residues long. CDR1 is SQVTM, CDR2 ANQGSEA, per germline. The CDR3 is CSVGGLPGNTIYF. The CDR3, as DNA: TGCAGCGTTGGAGGACTTCCGGGGAACACCATATATTTT.

The V and J genes are TRBV25-1 and TRBJ2-5; D is undetermined. Trimming removed 1 base at V and 4 bases at J, with 10 bases between. The CDR3 consists of 14 residues. Germline CDR1 reads MGHDK; CDR2 reads SYGVNS. CDR3 coding DNA: TGTGCCAGCAGTGAATTAAACAGCTTAGAGACCCAGTACTTC. Protein: CASSELNSLETQYF.

In this sample, this clone turned up a few times. The rearrangement uses TRBV6-5 and TRBJ1-2; TRBD1 is a possible D gene (6 bases). Trimming shortened V by 6 bases and J by 4 bases, and 15 bases separated the two germline ends. The CDR3 has 14 amino acids. The germline gives CDR1 MNHEY, CDR2 SVGAGI. The CDR3 here is CASRRTVGFYGYTF. CDR3 bases: TGTGCCAGCAGACGGACAGTGGGGTTCTATGGCTACACCTTC.

The chain links TRBV6-1 to TRBJ1-2; D perhaps matches TRBD1 (6 bases). The CDR3 totals 12 residues. CDR1 is MNHNS and CDR2 is SASEGT in the germline V gene. Trimming stripped 0 bases from V and 14 bases from J, with 13 bases between. CDR3 sequence reads: CASSEALTGPTF. CDR3 sequence (DNA): TGTGCCAGCAGTGAAGCGCTGACAGGTCCTACCTTC.

The rearrangement joins TRBV29-1 to TRBJ1-2; D not certain. CDR1 SQVTM and CDR2 ANQGSEA come from the germline V gene. Trimming stripped 5 bases from V and 7 bases from J, with 8 bases between. The CDR3 length is 10 residues. DNA of the CDR3: TGCAGCGTTAGTACGAGTGGCTACACCTTC. Protein: CSVSTSGYTF.

The rearrangement uses TRBV5-1 and TRBJ2-2, with D tentatively TRBD1 or TRBD2 (5 bases each). This CDR3 is 15 amino acids long. Germline V lookup: CDR1 SGHRS, CDR2 YFSETQ. V lost 6 bases to trimming and J lost 5 bases, with 17 bases between them. CDR3 sequence reads: CASTRAGRSTGELFF. The DNA of the CDR3 is TGCGCCAGCACGAGGGCAGGGCGGAGTACCGGGGAGCTGTTTTTT. Full variable domain (rest looked up from reference TRBV5-1 and TRBJ2-2): KAGVTQTPRYLIKTRGQQVTLSCSPISGHRSVSWYQQTPGQGLQFLFEYFSETQRNKGNFPGRFSGRQFSNSRSEMNVSTLELGDSALYLCASTRAGRSTGELFFGEGSRLTVL.

The chain couples TRBV18 to TRBJ2-2; TRBD1 or TRBD2 may be the D gene (5 bases each). The CDR3 is made up of 14 amino acids. CDR1 is KGHSH, CDR2 LQKENI, per germline. Trimming pared 9 bases from V and 1 base from J, leaving 12 bases between. CDR3 sequence: CASSGTQNTGELFF. The CDR3 DNA follows: TGTGCCAGTTCCGGGACCCAGAACACCGGGGAGCTGTTTTTT.

The V call is TRBV4-1, the J call TRBJ2-2; no firm D call. The CDR3 runs to 14 residues. Trimming removed 0 bases at V and 2 bases at J, with 4 bases between. CDR1 and CDR2 (germline): MGHRA, YSYEKL. DNA of the CDR3: TGCGCCAGCAGCCAAGACATTAACACCGGGGAGCTGTTTTTT. It encodes CASSQDINTGELFF.

CDR3 DNA sequence: TGTGCCAGCAGCCACAGTCGATCCTACGAGCAGTACTTC. Its protein product is CASSHSRSYEQYF. The chain couples TRBV5-4 to TRBJ2-7; D unclear. Germline CDR1 and CDR2: SGHNT and YYREEE (reference sequence). The V end was cut by 4 bases, the J end by 1 base, with 9 bases between. This CDR3 has 13 residues. The whole variable domain, remainder taken from reference TRBV5-4 and TRBJ2-7, is ETGVTQSPTHLIKTRGQQVTLRCSSQSGHNTVSWYQQALGQGPQFIFQYYREEENGRGNFPPRFSGLQFPNYSSELNVNALELDDSALYLCASSHSRSYEQYFGPGTRLTVT.

This clone was recorded once. The gene calls are TRBV5-1 and TRBJ1-2; no reliable D call. Germline V CDR1 and CDR2: SGHRS, YFSETQ. This CDR3 comprises 13 residues. The V and J ends lost 4 bases and 0 bases respectively, with 7 bases between them. This chain's CDR3 is CASSDESNYGYTF. DNA for the CDR3: TGCGCCAGCAGCGACGAATCTAACTATGGCTACACCTTC.

CDR3 protein: CASSRHPGPMLAQRETQYF. In nucleotides, the CDR3 is TGTGCCAGCAGCCGCCATCCGGGACCCATGTTGGCCCAACGGGAGACCCAGTACTTC. This chain joins TRBV4-2 and TRBJ2-5; D possibly uses TRBD1 or TRBD2 (5 bases each). The germline V and J ends were trimmed by 4 bases and 5 bases, with 29 bases remaining between them. The germline gives CDR1 LGHNA, CDR2 YNFKEQ. The CDR3 runs 19 residues.

The chain employs TRBV21-1 and TRBJ1-2; no DNA check was done on the table's D call, TRBD1. TRBV21-1 is annotated as a pseudogene. The CDR3 consists of 20 residues. In DNA, the CDR3 is TGTGCCAGCAGCGCTCAGATTAAGCGGACAGGAGCCAAAAAGAACTATGGCTACACCTTC. This gives the protein CASSAQIKRTGAKKNYGYTF.

V is TRBV6-5 and J is TRBJ2-7; 7 bases line up with TRBD1. Trimming cost V 6 bases and J 2 bases; bases outside gene matches: 7. CDR1 is MNHEY and CDR2 is SVGAGI in the germline V gene. The CDR3 covers 14 residues. The CDR3 bases are TGTGCCAGCAGCACCTACAGGGGTCCCTACGAGCAGTACTTC. Amino acid sequence: CASSTYRGPYEQYF.

The chain is built from TRBV27 and TRBJ2-1; TRBD2 might be the D (6 bases). CDR1 is MNHEY, CDR2 SMNVEV, per germline (reference sequence). The CDR3 is 12 amino acids. Trimming shortened V by 4 bases and J by 7 bases, and 8 bases separated the two germline ends. This CDR3 is CASSSGGNEQFF. The CDR3 nucleotides read TGTGCCAGCAGTTCCGGGGGAAATGAGCAGTTCTTC.

The V and J genes are TRBV30 and TRBJ1-1; D might be TRBD1 (5 bases). Trimming took off 2 bases at V and 2 bases at J, with 9 bases between the two ends. CDR3 length: 13 amino acids. Germline V gives CDR1 GTSNPN, CDR2 SVGIG (reference sequence). The CDR3 loop is CAWSRGANTEAFF. The CDR3 DNA reads TGTGCCTGGAGTCGAGGGGCAAACACTGAAGCTTTCTTT.

This rearrangement joins TRBV19 to TRBJ1-5; the match to TRBD1 covers 7 bases. Losses at the gene ends were 4 bases for V and 2 bases for J; bases not matched to a gene: 2. Germline loops: CDR1 LNHDA, CDR2 SQIVND (reference sequence). CDR3 size: 14 residues. The CDR3 sequence is CASSTTGGNQPQHF. As DNA, the CDR3 is TGTGCCAGTAGTACTACAGGGGGCAATCAGCCCCAGCATTTT.